This TCR beta chain was profiled in a study of shared clonotypes between healthy human individuals. Study results and limitations: Depth of sequencing was expected to influence donor clonotype sharing. Sorted-subset samples were not fully sequenced, rarefaction indicated. Represented diversity (both genetic and exposure-history) was limited by the small number of donors.

Per the germline V gene, CDR1 is GTSNPN and CDR2 is SVGIG (reference sequence). V was pared by 5 bases and J by 7 bases, with 5 bases between. This CDR3 is 9 amino acids long. Every subset had its genomic DNA shared out evenly among several immunoSEQ plates. The assay was immunoSEQ multiplex PCR, and TCRdb's table has in-frame clones only and misses some. There are over a million clones in the sample; 75% to 85% occur only once, and 0.52% lies in the top ten. This clone was seen more than once but under ten times. The target antigen is unknown. At the DNA level, this CDR3 is encoded by other sequences in the same sample as well.

The chain combines TRBV30 with TRBJ1-1; D is uncertain. The clonotype was recovered from a man between 18 and 29 years old in good health. Some clones in this sample may be carry-over from other donors' samples. The sample was memory CD4+ T cells from PBMCs. The subset: CD45RA-negative fraction. This chain's CDR3 is CAWGDEAFF. The CDR3 coding sequence is TGTGCCTGGGGAGATGAAGCTTTCTTT.